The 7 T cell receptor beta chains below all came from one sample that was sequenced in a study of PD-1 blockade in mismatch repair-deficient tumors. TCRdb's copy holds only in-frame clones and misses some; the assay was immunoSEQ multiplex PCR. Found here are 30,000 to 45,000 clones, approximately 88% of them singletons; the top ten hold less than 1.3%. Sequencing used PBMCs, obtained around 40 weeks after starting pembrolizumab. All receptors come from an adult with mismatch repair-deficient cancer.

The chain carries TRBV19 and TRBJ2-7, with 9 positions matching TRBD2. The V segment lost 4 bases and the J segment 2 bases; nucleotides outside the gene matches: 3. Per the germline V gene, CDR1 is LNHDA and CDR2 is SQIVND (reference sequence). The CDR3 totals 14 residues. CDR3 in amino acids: CASSTSSGTYEQYF. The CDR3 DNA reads TGTGCCAGTAGTACATCTAGCGGGACCTACGAGCAGTACTTC. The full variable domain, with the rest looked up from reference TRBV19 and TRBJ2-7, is DGGITQSPKYLFRKEGQNVTLSCEQNLNHDAMYWYRQDPGQGLRLIYYSQIVNDFQKGDIAEGYSVSREKKESFPLTVTSAQKNPTAFYLCASSTSSGTYEQYFGPGTRLTVT.

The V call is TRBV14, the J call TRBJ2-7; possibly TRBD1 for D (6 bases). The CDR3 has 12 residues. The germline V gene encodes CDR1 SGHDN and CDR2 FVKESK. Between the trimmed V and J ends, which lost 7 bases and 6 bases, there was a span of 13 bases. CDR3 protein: CASNEDRGEQYF. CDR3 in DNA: TGTGCCAGCAACGAGGACAGAGGCGAGCAGTACTTC. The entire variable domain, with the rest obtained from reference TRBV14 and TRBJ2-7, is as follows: EAGVTQFPSHSVIEKGQTVTLRCDPISGHDNLYWYRRVMGKEIKFLLHFVKESKQDESGMPNNRFLAERTGGTYSTLKVQPAELEDSGVYFCASNEDRGEQYFGPGTRLTVT.

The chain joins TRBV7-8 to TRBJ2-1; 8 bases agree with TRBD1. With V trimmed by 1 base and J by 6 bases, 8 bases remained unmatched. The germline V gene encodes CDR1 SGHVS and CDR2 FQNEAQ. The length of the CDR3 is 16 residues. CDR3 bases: TGTGCCAGCAGCTTAGTCGGCAGGGGGCCATCCAATGAGCAGTTCTTC. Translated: CASSLVGRGPSNEQFF.

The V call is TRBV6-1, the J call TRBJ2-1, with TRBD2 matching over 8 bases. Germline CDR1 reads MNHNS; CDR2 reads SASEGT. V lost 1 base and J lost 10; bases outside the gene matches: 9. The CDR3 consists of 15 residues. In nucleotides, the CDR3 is TGTGCCAGCAGTGAAGGTAGAGCGGGGGCGAGGGAGCAGTTCTTC. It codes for CASSEGRAGAREQFF.

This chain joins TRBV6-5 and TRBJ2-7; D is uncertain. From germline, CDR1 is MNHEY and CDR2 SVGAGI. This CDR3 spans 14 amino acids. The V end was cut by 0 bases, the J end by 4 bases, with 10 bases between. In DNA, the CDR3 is TGTGCCAGCAGTTACTCCCTCAACCGGTACGAGCAGTACTTC. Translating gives CASSYSLNRYEQYF.

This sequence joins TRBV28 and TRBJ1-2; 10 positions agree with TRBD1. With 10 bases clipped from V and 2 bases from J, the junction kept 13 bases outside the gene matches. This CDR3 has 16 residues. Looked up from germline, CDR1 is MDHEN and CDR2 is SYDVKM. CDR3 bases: TGTGCCATCGACCCGGACAGGGGGAGCGGGAACTATGGCTACACCTTC. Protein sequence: CAIDPDRGSGNYGYTF.

The CDR3: CASSMIAESTDTQYF. CDR3 sequence (DNA): TGTGCCAGCAGCATGATAGCGGAGAGCACAGATACGCAGTATTTT. The chain recombines TRBV7-3 with TRBJ2-3, with D perhaps matching TRBD2 (6 bases). The CDR3 runs to 15 residues. With 5 bases removed from V and 0 bases from J, the gap between germline ends came to 12 bases. From germline, CDR1 is SGHTA and CDR2 FQGTGA.